This T cell receptor (beta chain) was identified in a study of CD8 T cells in ankylosing spondylitis (dated by TCRdb to between 2016 and 2019). Some background on the complete study: The study profiled T cell receptor beta repertoires in healthy donors and ankylosing spondylitis patients to find disease-linked TCR variants. The full study cohort was made up of 25 ankylosing spondylitis patients and about a hundred healthy donors. Samples of peripheral blood were taken, and for ankylosing spondylitis patients, synovial fluid was collected as well.

Sequenced on an Illumina HiSeq 2500. TCR beta libraries were prepared by quantitative 5'-RACE with molecular barcodes. The original pipeline was this. Disease-linked TCR variants were identified with a new computational method built on a probabilistic model of VDJ rearrangement. TCRdb trimmed the raw reads at Q25, called clones with MiXCR and kept productive beta chains. Each CDR3 protein appears once, grouped with its most common genes and DNA. These V and J calls originate from TCRdb's pipeline instead of the authors' own analysis. Present in this sample are fewer than 450,000 distinct CDR3 sequences, roughly a sixth of which were seen just once. Of the sample, just over 1% falls within the top ten clones. Overall results and qualifications from the work: According to the report, matched synovial fluid samples from ankylosing spondylitis patients were significantly enriched for the disease-linked clones. Some of the motif variants had been reported before in the synovial fluid and blood of reactive arthritis patients, a finding that suggests common disease-initiation mechanisms. A TCR beta motif of several highly homologous amino acid variants appeared characteristic of blood from ankylosing spondylitis patients. The disease-linked clones showed a CD8+ phenotype and occurred at relatively low frequencies in peripheral blood.

This clonotype was counted between two and nine times. Its binding antigen is unknown. No per-base quality is available; no much larger clone lies one base away. Sequenced: blood, either unsorted or a sorted T cell fraction (not recorded which). This sequence was found in a male donor with ankylosing spondylitis.

CDR3 protein: CASSRRGQGAGEQFF. In nucleotides, the sequence is TGTGCCAGCAGTCGTAGGGGGCAGGGGGCTGGTGAGCAGTTCTTC. The chain is assembled from TRBV27 and TRBJ2-1, and TRBD1 matches 8 of the central bases. CDR1 MNHEY and CDR2 SMNVEV were looked up in the germline V gene (reference sequence). Inclusive of the bounding cysteine and phenylalanine, the CDR3 is 15 residues long. This entry keeps only the CDR3 DNA: 45 bases, framed from base 1. The junction shows trimming of 5 bases on V and 9 bases on J, and the gene matches do not reach 12 bases of it.